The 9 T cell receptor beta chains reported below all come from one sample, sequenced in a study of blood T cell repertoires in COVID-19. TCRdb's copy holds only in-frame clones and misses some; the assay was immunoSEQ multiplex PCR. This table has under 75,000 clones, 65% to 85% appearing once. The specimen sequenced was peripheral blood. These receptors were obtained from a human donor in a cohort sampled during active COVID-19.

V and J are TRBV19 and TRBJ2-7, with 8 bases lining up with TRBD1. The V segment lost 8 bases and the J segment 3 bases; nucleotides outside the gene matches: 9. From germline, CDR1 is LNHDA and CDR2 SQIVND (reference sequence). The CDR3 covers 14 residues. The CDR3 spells CASSGADRVYEQYF. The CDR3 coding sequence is TGTGCCAGTTCGGGGGCGGACAGGGTCTACGAGCAGTACTTC.

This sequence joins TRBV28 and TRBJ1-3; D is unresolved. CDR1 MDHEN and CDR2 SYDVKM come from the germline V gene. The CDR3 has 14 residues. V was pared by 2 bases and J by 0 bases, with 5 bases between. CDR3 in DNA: TGTGCCAGCAGTTTAATCAGCTCTGGAAACACCATATATTTT. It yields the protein CASSLISSGNTIYF.

CDR3 sequence reads: CASSPPAGRTNTEAFF. As DNA, the CDR3 is TGTGCCAGCTCACCACCTGCGGGGCGTACGAACACTGAAGCTTTCTTT. This rearrangement joins TRBV18 to TRBJ1-1, with a possible D match to TRBD1 (5 bases). Per germline, CDR1 KGHSH and CDR2 LQKENI. Trimming removed 0 bases from V and 1 base from J, with 12 bases in between. This CDR3 has 16 residues.

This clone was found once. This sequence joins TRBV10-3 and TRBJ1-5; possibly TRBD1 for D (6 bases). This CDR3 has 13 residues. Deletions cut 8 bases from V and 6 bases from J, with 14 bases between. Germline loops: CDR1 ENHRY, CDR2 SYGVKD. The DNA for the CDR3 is TGTGCCATCGGGCCGACAGGTTTTCAGCCCCAGCATTTT. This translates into CAIGPTGFQPQHF.

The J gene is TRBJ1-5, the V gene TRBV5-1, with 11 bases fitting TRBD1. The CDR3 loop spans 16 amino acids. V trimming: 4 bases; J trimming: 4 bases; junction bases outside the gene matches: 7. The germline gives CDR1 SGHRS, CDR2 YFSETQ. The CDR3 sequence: CASSLGTGGGNQPQHF. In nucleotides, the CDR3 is TGCGCCAGCAGCCTAGGGACAGGGGGTGGGAATCAGCCCCAGCATTTT.

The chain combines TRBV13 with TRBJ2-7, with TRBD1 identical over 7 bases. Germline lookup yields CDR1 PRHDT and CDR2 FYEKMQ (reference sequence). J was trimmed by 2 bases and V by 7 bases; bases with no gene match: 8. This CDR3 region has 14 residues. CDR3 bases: TGTGCCAGCACCTCCGGGACAGTAGCCTACGAGCAGTACTTC. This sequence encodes CASTSGTVAYEQYF.

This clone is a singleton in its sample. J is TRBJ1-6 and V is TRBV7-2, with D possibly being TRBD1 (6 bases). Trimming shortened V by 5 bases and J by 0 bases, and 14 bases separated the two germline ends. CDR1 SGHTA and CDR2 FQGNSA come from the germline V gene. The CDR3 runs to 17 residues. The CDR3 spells CASSITGLSSYNSPLHF. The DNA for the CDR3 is TGTGCCAGCAGCATTACAGGGTTGAGCTCCTATAATTCACCCCTCCACTTT.

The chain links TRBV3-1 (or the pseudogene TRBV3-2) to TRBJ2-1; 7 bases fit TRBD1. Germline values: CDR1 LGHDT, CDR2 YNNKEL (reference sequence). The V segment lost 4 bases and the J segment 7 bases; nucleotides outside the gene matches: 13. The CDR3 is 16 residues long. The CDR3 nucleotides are TGTGCCAGCAGCCCAAGGAGACAGGGCCCAGGAAATGAGCAGTTCTTC. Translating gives CASSPRRQGPGNEQFF.

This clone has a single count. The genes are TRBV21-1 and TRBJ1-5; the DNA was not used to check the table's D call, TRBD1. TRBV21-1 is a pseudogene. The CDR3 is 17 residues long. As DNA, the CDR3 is TGTGCCAGCAGCAGAGACAGGGGGCTTATTGACAATCAGCCCCAGCATTTT. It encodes CASSRDRGLIDNQPQHF.